The rows below give T cell receptor beta chains drawn from one sample of a study of cytomegalovirus exposure and HLA in healthy donors. Produced via immunoSEQ multiplex PCR; TCRdb's table is partial and in-frame only. The table lists 75,000 to 95,000 clones, about 73% of them singletons. Specimen: PBMCs. The receptors here all came from a woman in her thirties or forties in good health and CMV-seropositive. Both conserved end residues are part of each CDR3. D genes are given only for firm matches. The size of a clone is reported for some rows only, either as once, few or many, or as a class for expanded clones.

d_call j_call clone_size v_call cdr3_aa cdr3_nt
- TRBJ2-2 - TRBV7-2 CASSLDGIWTGELFF TGTGCCAGCAGCTTAGACGGGATTTGGACCGGGGAGCTGTTTTTT
TRBD1 TRBJ2-4 - TRBV5-5 CASSAGTGKNIQYF TGTGCCAGCAGCGCGGGGACAGGAAAAAACATTCAGTACTTC
- TRBJ2-7 - TRBV6-1 CASSVQGTYEQYF TGTGCCAGCAGTGTACAGGGAACCTACGAGCAGTACTTC
TRBD2 TRBJ2-1 - TRBV4-3 CASSRSGSYNEQFF TGCGCCAGCAGCCGCAGCGGGAGCTACAATGAGCAGTTCTTC
- TRBJ1-4 - TRBV2 CASSVRGWANEKLFF TGTGCCAGCAGTGTCCGAGGGTGGGCTAATGAAAAACTGTTTTTT
- TRBJ2-3 once TRBV9 CASSVTSTDTQYF TGTGCCAGCAGCGTGACTAGCACAGATACGCAGTATTTT
TRBD2 TRBJ2-1 few TRBV7-2 CASSSSGRAGSYNEQFF TGTGCCAGCAGCTCGAGCGGGAGGGCCGGGTCCTACAATGAGCAGTTCTTC
TRBD2 TRBJ2-1 - TRBV7-3 CASSPRSGGDNEQFF TGTGCCAGCAGCCCAAGGTCGGGGGGGGACAATGAGCAGTTCTTC
TRBD2 TRBJ2-7 - TRBV18 CASSPLGTSGIGGEQYF TGTGCCAGCTCACCACTTGGGACTAGCGGGATAGGAGGGGAGCAGTACTTC
TRBD2 TRBJ2-3 - TRBV30 CAWNREGGTDTQYF TGTGCCTGGAACCGGGAGGGCGGCACAGATACGCAGTATTTT
TRBD2 TRBJ2-3 - TRBV15 CATSRAYQGEGGTDTQYF TGTGCCACCAGCAGAGCATACCAAGGGGAGGGTGGCACAGATACGCAGTATTTT
TRBD1 TRBJ1-4 - TRBV18 CASSEDRGQKLFF TGTGCCAGCTCAGAGGACAGGGGGCAAAAACTGTTTTTT
- TRBJ1-1 - TRBV7-3 CASSLRQNTEAFF TGTGCCAGCAGCCTCCGACAGAACACTGAAGCTTTCTTT
- TRBJ2-4 - TRBV19 CASSMSFGGNTKNIQYF TGTGCCAGTAGTATGTCCTTTGGAGGGAATACCAAAAACATTCAGTACTTC
TRBD1 TRBJ2-7 - TRBV10-3 CAITRTGTTYEQYF TGTGCCATCACGCGGACAGGGACCACCTACGAGCAGTACTTC
TRBD1 TRBJ1-2 - TRBV28 CASSLGTGGTYGYTF TGTGCCAGCAGTTTAGGGACAGGGGGCACCTATGGCTACACCTTC
- TRBJ2-1 - TRBV4-1 CASSQAASSYNEQFF TGCGCCAGCAGCCAAGCGGCTAGCTCCTACAATGAGCAGTTCTTC
- TRBJ2-3 once TRBV7-6 CASSLGGDYHTDTQYF TGTGCCAGCAGCTTAGGGGGGGATTACCACACAGATACGCAGTATTTT
- TRBJ1-4 once TRBV7-8 CASSLSGGENEKLFF TGTGCCAGCAGCTTGTCGGGGGGAGAGAACGAAAAACTGTTTTTT
- TRBJ2-1 - TRBV30 CAWNLGGSYNEQFF TGTGCCTGGAATCTCGGGGGAAGCTACAATGAGCAGTTCTTC
- TRBJ2-3 - TRBV4-3 CASSQEGRTDTQYF TGCGCCAGCAGCCAAGAGGGGCGGACAGATACGCAGTATTTT
- TRBJ1-2 - TRBV6-1 CASSEAWTDGYTF TGTGCCAGCAGTGAAGCATGGACAGACGGCTACACCTTC
TRBD1 TRBJ2-7 - TRBV25-1 CASSRGPYEQYF TGTGCCAGCAGCAGGGGGCCCTACGAGCAGTACTTC
- TRBJ2-2 - TRBV7-7 CASSLNAGANTGELFF TGTGCTAGCAGCTTGAATGCGGGTGCCAACACCGGGGAGCTGTTTTTT
- TRBJ1-1 few TRBV10-3 CAISDYTGTEAFF TGTGCCATCAGTGACTATACGGGGACTGAAGCTTTCTTT
TRBD2 TRBJ2-1 - TRBV7-9 CASSLVASGGRDEQFF TGTGCCAGCAGCTTAGTAGCCTCAGGCGGGAGAGATGAGCAGTTCTTC
TRBD2 TRBJ2-2 - TRBV28 CASSLAGRFTGELFF TGTGCCAGCAGCCTAGCGGGACGGTTCACCGGGGAGCTGTTTTTT